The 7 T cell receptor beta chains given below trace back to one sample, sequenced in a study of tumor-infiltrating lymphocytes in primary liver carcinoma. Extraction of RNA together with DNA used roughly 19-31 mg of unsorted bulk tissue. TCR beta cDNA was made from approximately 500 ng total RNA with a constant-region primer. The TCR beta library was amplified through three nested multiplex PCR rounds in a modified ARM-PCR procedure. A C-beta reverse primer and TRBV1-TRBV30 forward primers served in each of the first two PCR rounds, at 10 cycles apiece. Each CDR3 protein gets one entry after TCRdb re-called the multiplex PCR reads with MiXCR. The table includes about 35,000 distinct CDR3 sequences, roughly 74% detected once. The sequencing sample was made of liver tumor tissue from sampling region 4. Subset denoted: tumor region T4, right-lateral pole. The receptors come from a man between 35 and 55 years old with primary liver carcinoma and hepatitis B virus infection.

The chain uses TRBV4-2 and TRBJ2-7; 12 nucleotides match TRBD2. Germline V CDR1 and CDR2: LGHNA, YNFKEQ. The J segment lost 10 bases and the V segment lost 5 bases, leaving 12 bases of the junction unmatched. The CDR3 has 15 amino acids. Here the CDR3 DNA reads TGTGCCAGCAGCGAGGGACTAGCGGGCTATGGGGATCAGTACTTC. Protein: CASSEGLAGYGDQYF.

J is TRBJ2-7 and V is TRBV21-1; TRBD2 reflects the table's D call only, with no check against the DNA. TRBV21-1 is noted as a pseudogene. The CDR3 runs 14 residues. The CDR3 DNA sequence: TGTGCCAGAACGGAACTAGCGGGATCCTATGAGCAGTACTTC. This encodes CARTELAGSYEQYF.

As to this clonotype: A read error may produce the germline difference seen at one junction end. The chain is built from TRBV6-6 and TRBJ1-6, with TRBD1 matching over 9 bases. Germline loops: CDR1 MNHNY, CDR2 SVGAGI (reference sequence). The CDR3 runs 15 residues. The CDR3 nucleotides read TGTGCTAGCAGCCTGGGGACAGGGAGGAATTCACCCTTCCACTTT. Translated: CASSLGTGRNSPFHF.

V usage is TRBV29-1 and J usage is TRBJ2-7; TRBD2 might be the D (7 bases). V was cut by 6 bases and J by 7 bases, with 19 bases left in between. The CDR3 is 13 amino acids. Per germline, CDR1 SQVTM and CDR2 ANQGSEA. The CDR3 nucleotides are TGCAGCGTATCCGGGACGGGGAGGGGGGAGCAGTACTTC. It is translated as CSVSGTGRGEQYF.

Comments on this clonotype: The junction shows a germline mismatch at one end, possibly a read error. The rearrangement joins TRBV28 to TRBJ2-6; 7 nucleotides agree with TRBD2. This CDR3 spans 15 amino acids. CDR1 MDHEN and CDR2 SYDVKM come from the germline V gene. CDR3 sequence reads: CASMGGNSGANVLTF. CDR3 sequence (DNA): TGTGCCAGCATGGGGGGGAACTCTGGGGCCAATGTCCTGACTTTC.

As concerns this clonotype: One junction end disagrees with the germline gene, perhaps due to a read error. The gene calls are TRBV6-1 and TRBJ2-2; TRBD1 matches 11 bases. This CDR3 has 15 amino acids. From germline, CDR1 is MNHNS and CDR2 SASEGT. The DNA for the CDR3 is TGTACCACCAGGACAGGGGGCGGAGGAGCCGGGGAACTGTTTTTT. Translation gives CTTRTGGGGAGELFF.

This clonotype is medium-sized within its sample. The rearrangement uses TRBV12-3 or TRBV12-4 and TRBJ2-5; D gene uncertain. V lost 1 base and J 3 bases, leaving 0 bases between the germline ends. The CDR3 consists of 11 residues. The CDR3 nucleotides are TGTGCCAGCAGTTTAGAAGAGACCCAGTACTTC. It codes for CASSLEETQYF.